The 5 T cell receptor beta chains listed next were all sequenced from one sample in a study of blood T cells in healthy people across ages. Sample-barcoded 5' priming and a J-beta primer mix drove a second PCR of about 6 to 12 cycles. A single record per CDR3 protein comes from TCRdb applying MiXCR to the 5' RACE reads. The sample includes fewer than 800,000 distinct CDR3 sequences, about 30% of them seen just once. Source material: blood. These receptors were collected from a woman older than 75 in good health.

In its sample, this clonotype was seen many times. CDR3 in amino acids: CAWRATLLASEQYF. In DNA form, the CDR3 reads TGTGCCTGGAGGGCCACCCTCCTAGCTTCCGAGCAGTACTTC. This sequence joins TRBV30 and TRBJ2-7; D might be TRBD2 (5 bases). The germline V gene encodes CDR1 GTSNPN and CDR2 SVGIG (reference sequence). Trimming took off 3 bases at V and 6 bases at J, with 18 bases between the two ends. This CDR3 is 14 amino acids long.

CDR3 DNA sequence: TGTGCCAGCAGTGGCAGGGAAGTTAACTATGGCTACACCTTC. Translation gives CASSGREVNYGYTF. The chain couples TRBV7-9 to TRBJ1-2; TRBD1 might be the D (5 bases). Trimming left V 6 bases short and J 1 base short, with 12 bases between. Germline CDR1 reads SEHNR; CDR2 reads FQNEAQ (reference sequence). The CDR3 is made up of 14 amino acids.

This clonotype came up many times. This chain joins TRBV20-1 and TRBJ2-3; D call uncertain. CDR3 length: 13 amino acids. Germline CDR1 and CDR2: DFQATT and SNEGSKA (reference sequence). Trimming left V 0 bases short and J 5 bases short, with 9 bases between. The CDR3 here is CSARDLRGDTQYF. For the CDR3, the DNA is TGCAGTGCTAGAGATCTCAGAGGAGATACGCAGTATTTT.

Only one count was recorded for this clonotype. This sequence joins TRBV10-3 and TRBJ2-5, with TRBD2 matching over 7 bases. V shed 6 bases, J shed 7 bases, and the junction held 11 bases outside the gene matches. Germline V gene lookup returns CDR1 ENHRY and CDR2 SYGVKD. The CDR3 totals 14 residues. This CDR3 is CAIRGVAGEGTQYF. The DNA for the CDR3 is TGTGCCATCAGGGGAGTTGCGGGAGAGGGGACCCAGTACTTC.

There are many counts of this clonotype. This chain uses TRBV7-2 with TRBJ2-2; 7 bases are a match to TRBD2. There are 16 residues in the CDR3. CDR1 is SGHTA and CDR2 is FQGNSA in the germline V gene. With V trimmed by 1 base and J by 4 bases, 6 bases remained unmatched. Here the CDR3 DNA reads TGTGCCAGCAGCTTAGGGGGGGGTTGGCGCACCGGGGAGCTGTTTTTT. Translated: CASSLGGGWRTGELFF.